Listed here are 10 T cell receptor beta chains from one sample, sequenced in a study of T cell responses to AZD1222 COVID-19 vaccine. TCRdb's copy holds only in-frame clones and misses some; the assay was immunoSEQ multiplex PCR. The sample consists of just under 85,000 clones, approximately 87% of them appearing once. The source material was peripheral blood, sampled on day 0 of AZD1222 vaccination. The receptors here all came from an adult in good health.

The J gene is TRBJ2-7, the V gene TRBV11-2; D uncertain. The V end lost 0 bases, the J end lost 4 bases, and 7 bases lay between the germline ends. Germline CDR1 SGHAT, CDR2 FQNNGV. The length of the CDR3 is 13 residues. The CDR3 spells CASSLEIGYEQYF. The CDR3 DNA follows: TGTGCCAGCAGCTTAGAGATCGGGTACGAGCAGTACTTC.

The chain uses TRBV30 and TRBJ1-5, with 7 bases aligning to TRBD1. CDR3 size: 13 residues. V dropped 1 base and J dropped 7; count of bases not matched to a gene: 4. The germline V gene encodes CDR1 GTSNPN and CDR2 SVGIG (reference sequence). The CDR3 DNA reads TGTGCCTGGAGTGACAGGGGCAGCCAGCCCCAGCATTTT. It specifies CAWSDRGSQPQHF. Looking up the rest from reference TRBV30 and TRBJ1-5 gives the full variable domain: SQTIHQWPATLVQPVGSPLSLECTVEGTSNPNLYWYRQAAGRGLQLLFYSVGIGQISSEVPQNLSASRPQDRQFILSSKKLLLSDSGFYLCAWSDRGSQPQHFGDGTRLSIL.

The chain has TRBV9 and TRBJ1-2, with D possibly TRBD1 on 5 matching bases. Germline-derived CDR1 and CDR2 are SGDLS and YYNGEE. This CDR3 is 15 amino acids long. Trimming took 1 base from V and 7 from J, leaving 17 bases between them. The CDR3 DNA follows: TGTGCCAGCAGCGTAATGGGGGTCGGGATTATTGGCTACACCTTC. This translates into CASSVMGVGIIGYTF.

V is TRBV7-9 and J is TRBJ2-5; tentatively, D is TRBD1 (5 bases). V lost 5 bases and J 0 bases, leaving 13 bases between the germline ends. The CDR3 consists of 15 residues. Germline assignment: CDR1 SEHNR and CDR2 FQNEAQ (reference sequence). In DNA, the CDR3 is TGTGCCAGCAGCCCTGGACAACACTACCAAGAGACCCAGTACTTC. Translating it yields CASSPGQHYQETQYF.

V and J are TRBV11-3 and TRBJ2-2, with 11 bases that match TRBD1. The J segment lost 5 bases and the V segment lost 3 bases, leaving 11 bases of the junction unmatched. In germline, CDR1 is SGHNT, CDR2 YENEEA. CDR3 length: 18 residues. CDR3 region: CASSFEGIGTGGTGELFF. The CDR3 region has the DNA TGTGCCAGCAGCTTCGAGGGGATCGGGACAGGGGGTACCGGGGAGCTGTTTTTT.

The gene calls are TRBV5-6 and TRBJ1-6, with unresolved D. Trimming left V 4 bases short and J 0 bases short, with 14 bases between. Germline CDR1 is SGHDT and CDR2 is YYEEEE. The CDR3 covers 17 residues. For the CDR3, the DNA is TGTGCCAGCAGCGTGAGGACTCAGAGCTCCTATAATTCACCCCTCCACTTT. Translation: CASSVRTQSSYNSPLHF.

This chain connects TRBV5-4 to TRBJ1-2; 7 nucleotides line up with TRBD1. This CDR3 comprises 16 residues. Unmatched junction bases numbered 10, after V lost 3 bases and J lost 2 bases. Germline-derived CDR1 and CDR2 are SGHNT and YYREEE (reference sequence). The CDR3 is CASSSLIKTGNYGYTF. The DNA of the CDR3 is TGTGCCAGCAGCTCCCTAATTAAGACAGGGAACTATGGCTACACCTTC.

This clone was observed once. This chain uses TRBV6-2 or TRBV6-3 with TRBJ2-1, with D maybe TRBD2 (6 bases). V was pared by 0 bases and J by 2 bases, with 14 bases between. This CDR3 has 17 residues. Germline loops: CDR1 MNHEY, CDR2 SVGEGT. The DNA of the CDR3 is TGTGCCAGCAGTTACTCGAGCGGGCCTGGGGCCTACAATGAGCAGTTCTTC. Translation: CASSYSSGPGAYNEQFF.

V gene TRBV19 combines with J gene TRBJ2-2; D is unresolved. V was pared by 5 bases and J by 6 bases, with 7 bases between. From germline, CDR1 is LNHDA and CDR2 SQIVND (reference sequence). The CDR3 spans 12 residues. This chain's CDR3 is CASSSLPGELFF. The CDR3 bases are TGTGCCAGTAGTTCTTTACCCGGGGAGCTGTTTTTT.

This chain links TRBV19 with TRBJ1-1, with 9 bases identical to TRBD1. J gave up 1 base and V 6 bases, and 12 bases lay outside the gene matches. Germline-derived CDR1 and CDR2 are LNHDA and SQIVND (reference sequence). The CDR3 is 17 residues long. CDR3 amino acids: CASSSTGTGSRNTEAFF. CDR3 coding DNA: TGTGCCAGTAGCTCAACCGGGACAGGGAGTCGGAACACTGAAGCTTTCTTT. Combining the CDR3 with reference TRBV19 and TRBJ1-1 gives the whole variable domain DGGITQSPKYLFRKEGQNVTLSCEQNLNHDAMYWYRQDPGQGLRLIYYSQIVNDFQKGDIAEGYSVSREKKESFPLTVTSAQKNPTAFYLCASSSTGTGSRNTEAFFGQGTRLTVV.